This is a list of T cell receptor beta chains from one sample in a study of T cell repertoires in cytomegalovirus infection. TCRdb re-derived calls from the reads in MiXCR, one entry per CDR3 protein. The sample includes 570,000 or so distinct CDR3 sequences, around 40% of them seen just once. These receptors have no identified antigens. The sequencing used cultured PBMCs, collected from culture after CMV antigen stimulation. All receptors derive from a human donor in good health (CMV status not recorded). Some clones in this sample may be carry-over from other donors' samples. CDR3s include the opening cysteine and the closing phenylalanine or tryptophan. A D gene is named only where the DNA matches it firmly. A clone size is listed for some rows: how often the clone was seen (once, few, many), or a class if it is expanded.

D gene: NA; V gene: TRBV7-2; J gene: TRBJ2-3; clone size: many; CDR3 DNA: TGTGCCAGCAGCGGCCAGGGGTTCGAAGATACGCAGTATTTT; CDR3 protein: CASSGQGFEDTQYF
D gene: NA; V gene: TRBV12-3/TRBV12-4; J gene: TRBJ1-4; clone size: few; CDR3 DNA: TGTGCCAGCAGTCCGAAAATCGGGGATCCTGAAAAACTGTTTTTT; CDR3 protein: CASSPKIGDPEKLFF
D gene: TRBD1; V gene: TRBV6-6; J gene: TRBJ2-7; clone size: NA; CDR3 DNA: TGTGCCAGCAGTATCAATCCGGGACAGACTTACGAGCAGTACTTC; CDR3 protein: CASSINPGQTYEQYF
D gene: TRBD1; V gene: TRBV11-2; J gene: TRBJ2-7; clone size: few; CDR3 DNA: TGTGCCAGCAGCTTAGTTTGGGGACAGGCCTCTAGCGAGCAGTACTTC; CDR3 protein: CASSLVWGQASSEQYF
D gene: NA; V gene: TRBV27; J gene: TRBJ1-4; clone size: few; CDR3 DNA: TGTGCCAGCAGTTTACGAGAAAATGAAAAACTGTTTTTT; CDR3 protein: CASSLRENEKLFF
D gene: NA; V gene: TRBV3-1; J gene: TRBJ1-3; clone size: NA; CDR3 DNA: TGTGCCAGCAGCCGTGGACGAACAGGATCGGACGGAAACACCATATATTTT; CDR3 protein: CASSRGRTGSDGNTIYF
D gene: NA; V gene: TRBV14; J gene: TRBJ1-1; clone size: NA; CDR3 DNA: TGTGCCAGCAGTCAATCTAATTGGGGGTACGCTTTCTTT; CDR3 protein: CASSQSNWGYAFF
D gene: TRBD1; V gene: TRBV6-1; J gene: TRBJ1-3; clone size: few; CDR3 DNA: TGTGCCAGCAGTGAAGGGACAGGGGGCTTTTACACCATATATTTT; CDR3 protein: CASSEGTGGFYTIYF
D gene: TRBD1; V gene: TRBV5-1; J gene: TRBJ1-2; clone size: once; CDR3 DNA: TGCGCCAGCAGCGCCCGGCGAGGACAGGGGTCCTATGGCTACACCTTC; CDR3 protein: CASSARRGQGSYGYTF
D gene: NA; V gene: TRBV20-1; J gene: TRBJ1-2; clone size: NA; CDR3 DNA: TGCAGTGCTACCATCAACGGGTACTATGGCTACACCTTC; CDR3 protein: CSATINGYYGYTF
D gene: TRBD2; V gene: TRBV4-2; J gene: TRBJ2-7; clone size: few; CDR3 DNA: TGTGCCAGCAGCCAAGATAGACTAGCGGGGCGACTCTCCTACGAGCAGTACTTC; CDR3 protein: CASSQDRLAGRLSYEQYF
D gene: TRBD1; V gene: TRBV11-2; J gene: TRBJ2-7; clone size: NA; CDR3 DNA: TGTGCCAGCAGCTCTCCGGACAGGGCTCCCCACGAGCAGTACTTC; CDR3 protein: CASSSPDRAPHEQYF
D gene: NA; V gene: TRBV6-1; J gene: TRBJ2-7; clone size: NA; CDR3 DNA: TGTGCCAGCAGTGAAGGGCAGGGACTTAAGCAGTACTTC; CDR3 protein: CASSEGQGLKQYF
D gene: TRBD1; V gene: TRBV12-3/TRBV12-4; J gene: TRBJ2-1; clone size: NA; CDR3 DNA: TGTGCCAGCAGTTTAGGACAGGGCTTCAATGAGCAGTTCTTC; CDR3 protein: CASSLGQGFNEQFF
D gene: NA; V gene: TRBV7-8; J gene: TRBJ1-5; clone size: few; CDR3 DNA: TGTGCCAGCGGCCCCCGGTTTCGCAATCAGCCCCAGCATTTT; CDR3 protein: CASGPRFRNQPQHF
D gene: NA; V gene: TRBV7-6; J gene: TRBJ2-2; clone size: NA; CDR3 DNA: TGTGCCAGCAGCTTACCAGGGGAGGCGAACACCGGGGAGCTGTTTTTT; CDR3 protein: CASSLPGEANTGELFF
D gene: NA; V gene: TRBV5-6; J gene: TRBJ2-2; clone size: few; CDR3 DNA: TGTGCCAGCAGCTGGAAACAGGGCACCGGGGAGCTGTTTTTT; CDR3 protein: CASSWKQGTGELFF
D gene: NA; V gene: TRBV6-2/TRBV6-3; J gene: TRBJ2-1; clone size: NA; CDR3 DNA: TGTGCCAGCAGAATGGGACGGATAGAAAGGATCTCCTACAATGAGCAGTTCTTC; CDR3 protein: CASRMGRIERISYNEQFF
D gene: NA; V gene: TRBV20-1; J gene: TRBJ1-1; clone size: NA; CDR3 DNA: TGCAGTGCTACTGCAGGGTGGAACACTGAAGCTTTCTTT; CDR3 protein: CSATAGWNTEAFF
D gene: TRBD2; V gene: TRBV5-4; J gene: TRBJ2-1; clone size: NA; CDR3 DNA: TGTGCCAGCAGCTTCCGTCTAGCGGGGGTGGGGTATGAGCAGTTCTTC; CDR3 protein: CASSFRLAGVGYEQFF
D gene: TRBD1; V gene: TRBV28; J gene: TRBJ1-2; clone size: NA; CDR3 DNA: TGTGCCAGCAGTACTGGGACAGCCGAAAACTATGGCTACACCTTC; CDR3 protein: CASSTGTAENYGYTF
D gene: NA; V gene: TRBV6-2/TRBV6-3; J gene: TRBJ1-1; clone size: many; CDR3 DNA: TGTGCCAGCAGCTACCTGAACACTGAAGCTTTCTTT; CDR3 protein: CASSYLNTEAFF
D gene: NA; V gene: TRBV6-6; J gene: TRBJ2-1; clone size: NA; CDR3 DNA: TGTGCCACCACCGTTGGAAATGAGCAGTTCTTC; CDR3 protein: CATTVGNEQFF
D gene: TRBD2; V gene: TRBV12-3/TRBV12-4; J gene: TRBJ2-7; clone size: NA; CDR3 DNA: TGTGCCAGCAGTTTATCGTGGGGGGGCTCCTACGAGCAGTACTTC; CDR3 protein: CASSLSWGGSYEQYF
D gene: NA; V gene: TRBV4-3; J gene: TRBJ2-3; clone size: few; CDR3 DNA: TGCGCCAGCAGCCAAGGGCCGGGTAGCACAGATACGCAGTATTTT; CDR3 protein: CASSQGPGSTDTQYF
D gene: TRBD1; V gene: TRBV6-1; J gene: TRBJ1-4; clone size: few; CDR3 DNA: TGTGCCAGCAGACTACGACAGGGGTTTGAAAAACTGTTTTTT; CDR3 protein: CASRLRQGFEKLFF
D gene: NA; V gene: TRBV5-4; J gene: TRBJ2-2; clone size: NA; CDR3 DNA: TGTGCCAGCAGCTCCAGAGGCCCCGGGGAGCTGTTTTTT; CDR3 protein: CASSSRGPGELFF
D gene: TRBD2; V gene: TRBV10-3; J gene: TRBJ2-2; clone size: NA; CDR3 DNA: TGTGCCATCAGTTTAGCGGGAGCGGCCGGGGAGCTGTTTTTT; CDR3 protein: CAISLAGAAGELFF
D gene: TRBD1; V gene: TRBV12-3/TRBV12-4; J gene: TRBJ2-7; clone size: NA; CDR3 DNA: TGTGCCAGCAAGCCCGCCGGGACAGGGGCCTACGAGCAGTACTTC; CDR3 protein: CASKPAGTGAYEQYF
D gene: TRBD1; V gene: TRBV11-2; J gene: TRBJ2-3; clone size: NA; CDR3 DNA: TGTGCCAGCAGCGTACCGTGGACAGGGAGCACAGATACGCAGTATTTT; CDR3 protein: CASSVPWTGSTDTQYF
D gene: TRBD1; V gene: TRBV12-3/TRBV12-4; J gene: TRBJ1-2; clone size: few; CDR3 DNA: TGTGCCAGCAGTTCCCGCCTGACAGGGGGCGATGGCTACACCTTC; CDR3 protein: CASSSRLTGGDGYTF
D gene: NA; V gene: TRBV6-1; J gene: TRBJ1-5; clone size: few; CDR3 DNA: TGTGCCAGCAGCGAAATGGGGAATCAGCCCCAGCATTTT; CDR3 protein: CASSEMGNQPQHF
D gene: NA; V gene: TRBV6-6; J gene: TRBJ1-3; clone size: NA; CDR3 DNA: TGTGCCAGCAGTACTCCGGGACCCCTGGCTGGAAACACCATATATTTT; CDR3 protein: CASSTPGPLAGNTIYF
D gene: NA; V gene: TRBV6-1; J gene: TRBJ2-3; clone size: NA; CDR3 DNA: TGTGCCAGTACAGGCGACACAGATACGCAGTATTTT; CDR3 protein: CASTGDTDTQYF
D gene: NA; V gene: TRBV6-6; J gene: TRBJ1-2; clone size: NA; CDR3 DNA: TGTGCCAGCAGTTACTCTTCGACGGCAAACTATGGCTACACCTTC; CDR3 protein: CASSYSSTANYGYTF
D gene: TRBD2; V gene: TRBV7-7; J gene: TRBJ2-5; clone size: NA; CDR3 DNA: TGTGCCAGCAGCCCTTCATGGGGGGAAGCGGGGACCCAAGAGACCCAGTACTTC; CDR3 protein: CASSPSWGEAGTQETQYF
D gene: NA; V gene: TRBV20-1; J gene: TRBJ1-2; clone size: NA; CDR3 DNA: TGCAGTGCTAGACCAGTTCGTGGCTACACCTTC; CDR3 protein: CSARPVRGYTF
D gene: NA; V gene: TRBV27; J gene: TRBJ1-1; clone size: NA; CDR3 DNA: TGTGCCAGCAGCCGTCTTCAGGGCCTAGGCACTGAAGCTTTCTTT; CDR3 protein: CASSRLQGLGTEAFF
D gene: TRBD1; V gene: TRBV5-1; J gene: TRBJ2-6; clone size: NA; CDR3 DNA: TGCGCCAGCAGCGCGAGACAGGGGGCGCTTGGGGCCAACGTCCTGACTTTC; CDR3 protein: CASSARQGALGANVLTF
D gene: NA; V gene: TRBV7-2; J gene: TRBJ2-2; clone size: NA; CDR3 DNA: TGTGCCAGCAGCTCCCAAGCGGCCGGGGAGCTGTTTTTT; CDR3 protein: CASSSQAAGELFF
D gene: NA; V gene: TRBV20-1; J gene: TRBJ1-1; clone size: few; CDR3 DNA: TGCAGTGCTAGGCGGGGCAGATTGAACACTGAAGCTTTCTTT; CDR3 protein: CSARRGRLNTEAFF
D gene: NA; V gene: TRBV7-9; J gene: TRBJ2-5; clone size: many; CDR3 DNA: TGTGCCAGCATACCGACAGGCGGAGAGACCCAGTACTTC; CDR3 protein: CASIPTGGETQYF
D gene: TRBD2; V gene: TRBV5-4; J gene: TRBJ2-1; clone size: NA; CDR3 DNA: TGTGCCAGCAGCCGACCTAGCGGGGGGTCCTACAATGAGCAGTTCTTC; CDR3 protein: CASSRPSGGSYNEQFF
D gene: NA; V gene: TRBV12-5; J gene: TRBJ2-6; clone size: NA; CDR3 DNA: TGTGCTAGTGGTTTTTTAATCGAGGCAGACCTACCTGATTTCTCTGGGGCCAACGTCCTGACTTTC; CDR3 protein: CASGFLIEADLPDFSGANVLTF
D gene: NA; V gene: TRBV20-1; J gene: TRBJ2-1; clone size: NA; CDR3 DNA: TGCAGTGCTAGAGATGACGAGACCCAGAGCTACAATGAGCAGTTCTTC; CDR3 protein: CSARDDETQSYNEQFF
D gene: NA; V gene: TRBV19; J gene: TRBJ2-3; clone size: few; CDR3 DNA: TGTGCCAGTACCAATGGGGATACGCAGTATTTT; CDR3 protein: CASTNGDTQYF
D gene: NA; V gene: TRBV27; J gene: TRBJ1-5; clone size: few; CDR3 DNA: TGTGCCAGCAGTCCAATGGGGGGCCCTAGCAATCAGCCCCAGCATTTT; CDR3 protein: CASSPMGGPSNQPQHF